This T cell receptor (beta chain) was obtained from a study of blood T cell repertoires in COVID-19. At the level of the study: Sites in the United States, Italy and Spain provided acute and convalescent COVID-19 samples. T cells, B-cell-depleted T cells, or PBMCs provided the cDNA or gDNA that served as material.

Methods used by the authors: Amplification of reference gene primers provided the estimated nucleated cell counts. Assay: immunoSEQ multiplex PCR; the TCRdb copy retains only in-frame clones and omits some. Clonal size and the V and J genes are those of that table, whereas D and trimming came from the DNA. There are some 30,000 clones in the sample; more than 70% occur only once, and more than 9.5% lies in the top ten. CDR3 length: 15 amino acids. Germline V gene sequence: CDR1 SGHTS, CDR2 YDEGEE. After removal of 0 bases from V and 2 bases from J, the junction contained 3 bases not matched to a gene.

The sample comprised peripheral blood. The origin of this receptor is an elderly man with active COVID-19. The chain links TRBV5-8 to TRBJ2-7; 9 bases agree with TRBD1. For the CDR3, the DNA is TGTGCCAGCAGCTTGGCCGGGACAGGGACCTACGAGCAGTACTTC. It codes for CASSLAGTGTYEQYF.